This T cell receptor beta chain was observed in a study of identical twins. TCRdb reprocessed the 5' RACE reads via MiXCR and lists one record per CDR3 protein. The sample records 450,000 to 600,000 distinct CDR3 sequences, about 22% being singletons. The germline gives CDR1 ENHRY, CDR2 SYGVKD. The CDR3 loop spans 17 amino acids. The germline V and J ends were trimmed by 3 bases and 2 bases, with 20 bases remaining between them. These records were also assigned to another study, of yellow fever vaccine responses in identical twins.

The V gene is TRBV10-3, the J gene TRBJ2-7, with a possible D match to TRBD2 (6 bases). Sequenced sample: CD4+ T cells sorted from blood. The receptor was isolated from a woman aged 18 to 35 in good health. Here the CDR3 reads CAISDPTSKYIPYEQYF. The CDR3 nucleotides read TGTGCCATCAGTGACCCGACTAGTAAATACATCCCCTACGAGCAGTACTTC.